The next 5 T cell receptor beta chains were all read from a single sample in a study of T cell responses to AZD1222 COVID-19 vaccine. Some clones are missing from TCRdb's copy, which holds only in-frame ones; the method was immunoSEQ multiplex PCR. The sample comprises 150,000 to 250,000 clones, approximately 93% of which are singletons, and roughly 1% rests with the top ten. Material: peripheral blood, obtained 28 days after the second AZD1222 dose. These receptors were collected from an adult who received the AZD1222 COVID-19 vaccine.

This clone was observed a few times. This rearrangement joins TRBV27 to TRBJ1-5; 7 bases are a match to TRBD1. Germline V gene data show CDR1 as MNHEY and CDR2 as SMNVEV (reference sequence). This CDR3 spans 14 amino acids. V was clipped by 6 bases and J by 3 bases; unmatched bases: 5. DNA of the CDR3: TGTGCCAGCAGGACGGGACAGTACAATCAGCCCCAGCATTTT. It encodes CASRTGQYNQPQHF.

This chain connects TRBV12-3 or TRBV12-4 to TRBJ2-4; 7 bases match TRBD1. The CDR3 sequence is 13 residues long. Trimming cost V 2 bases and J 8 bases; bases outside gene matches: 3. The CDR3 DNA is TGTGCCAGCAGTTTAAAGGGGGCAGACATTCAGTACTTC. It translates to CASSLKGADIQYF.

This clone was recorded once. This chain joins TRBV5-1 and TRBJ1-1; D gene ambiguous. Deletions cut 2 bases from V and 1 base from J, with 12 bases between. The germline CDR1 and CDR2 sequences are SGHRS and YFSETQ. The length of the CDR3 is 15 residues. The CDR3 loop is CASSLSGSGNTEAFF. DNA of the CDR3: TGCGCCAGCAGCTTATCGGGATCGGGGAACACTGAAGCTTTCTTT.

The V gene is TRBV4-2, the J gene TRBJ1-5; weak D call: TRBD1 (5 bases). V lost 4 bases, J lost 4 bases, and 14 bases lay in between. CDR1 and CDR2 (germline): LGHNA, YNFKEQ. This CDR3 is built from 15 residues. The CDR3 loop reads CASSPQDGANQPQHF. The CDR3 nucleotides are TGTGCCAGCAGCCCTCAGGACGGGGCTAATCAGCCCCAGCATTTT.

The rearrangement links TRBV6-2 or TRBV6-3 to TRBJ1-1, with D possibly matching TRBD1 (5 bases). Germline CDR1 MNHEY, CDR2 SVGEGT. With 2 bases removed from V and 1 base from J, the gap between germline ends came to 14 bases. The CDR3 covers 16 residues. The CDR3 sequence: CASSYTFWGPNTEAFF. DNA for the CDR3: TGTGCCAGCAGTTACACTTTTTGGGGCCCGAACACTGAAGCTTTCTTT.